This T cell receptor (beta chain) emerged from a study of vaccination effects on CD4 cells after COVID-19. Turning to the study itself: Two doses of BNT162b2 or mRNA-1273 vaccine were administered to participants.

As for this clone: The antigen is not known.

Prior to sequencing, the ViraFEST assay stimulated PBMC with viral peptide pools, which expanded the antigen-specific CD4+ T cells. Investigators separated out CD4+ T cells once around nine days of culture had passed. Among the vaccine recipients, none had a prior SARS-CoV-2 infection, and nucleocapsid antibodies were negative. Wells of roughly 1.9 million PBMC each were grown with around 10 IU/ml IL-2 and roughly 10 ug/ml peptides. Cultures had half their medium replaced with IL-2 medium on days 3 and 7. This CDR3 has 15 amino acids. The V gene end was trimmed by 4 bases and the J gene end by 3 bases; junction bases not matched to a gene: 7. Germline CDR1 SGHRS, CDR2 YFSETQ. Study-wide findings and caveats: Marked contraction was observed in infection-induced and vaccine-induced clones late after vaccination.

Sequencing used immunoSEQ multiplex PCR; TCRdb keeps in-frame clones, though not all of them. The sample holds about 71,000 clones, approximately 72% seen once. The clonotype comes from a human donor who received a COVID-19 vaccine. The chain joins TRBV5-1 to TRBJ2-7, with 10 bases fitting TRBD1. The sequencing used CD4+ T cells from PBMCs cultured with HCoV-OC43 spike peptides, collected before COVID-19 vaccination. As for subset: HCoV-OC43 spike overlapping peptide pool stimulation. The CDR3 bases are TGCGCCAGCAGCCCTCCGGGACAGGGGCTCTACGAGCAGTACGTC. Encoded protein: CASSPPGQGLYEQYV.